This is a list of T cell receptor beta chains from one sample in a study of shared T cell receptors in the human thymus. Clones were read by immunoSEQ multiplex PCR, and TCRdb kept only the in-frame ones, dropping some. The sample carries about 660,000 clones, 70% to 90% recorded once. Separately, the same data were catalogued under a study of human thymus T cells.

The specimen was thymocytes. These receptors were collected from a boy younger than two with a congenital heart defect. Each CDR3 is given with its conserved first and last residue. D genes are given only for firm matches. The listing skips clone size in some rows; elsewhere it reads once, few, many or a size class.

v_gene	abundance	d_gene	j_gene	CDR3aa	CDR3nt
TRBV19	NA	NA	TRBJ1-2	CATHPGDYGYTF	TGTGCCACACACCCCGGGGACTATGGCTACACCTTC
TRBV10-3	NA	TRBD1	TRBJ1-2	CAISRGQGKGYTF	TGTGCCATCAGTCGGGGACAGGGCAAGGGCTACACCTTC
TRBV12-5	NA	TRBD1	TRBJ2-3	CASGWTIKGQGSRADTQYF	TGTGCTAGTGGTTGGACGATTAAAGGACAGGGAAGTAGGGCAGATACGCAGTATTTT
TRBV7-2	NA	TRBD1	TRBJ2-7	CASSHGTGWEQYF	TGTGCCAGCAGCCACGGGACAGGGTGGGAGCAGTACTTC
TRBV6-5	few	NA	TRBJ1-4	CASSSTAQNGELFF	TGTGCCAGCAGTTCGACAGCTCAGAATGGGGAACTGTTTTTT
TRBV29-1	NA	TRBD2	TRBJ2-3	CSVEANIRTSGGSTDTQYF	TGCAGCGTTGAAGCTAATATTCGGACTAGCGGAGGGAGCACAGATACGCAGTATTTT
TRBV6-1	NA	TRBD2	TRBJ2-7	CAVTGGASYEQYF	TGTGCCGTTACGGGGGGGGCGTCCTACGAGCAGTACTTC
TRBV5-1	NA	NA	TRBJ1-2	CASSLRQGQYYGYTF	TGCGCCAGCAGCTTGAGGCAGGGGCAGTACTATGGCTACACCTTC
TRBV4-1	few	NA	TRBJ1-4	CASSPFNREKEATNEKLFF	TGCGCCAGCAGCCCCTTTAACAGGGAAAAGGAGGCAACTAATGAAAAACTGTTTTTT
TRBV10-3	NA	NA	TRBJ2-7	CAISEKNREQYF	TGTGCCATCAGTGAGAAGAACAGAGAGCAGTACTTC
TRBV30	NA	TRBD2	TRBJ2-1	CAWSVVTSGRGEQFF	TGTGCCTGGAGTGTCGTGACTAGCGGGAGAGGGGAGCAGTTCTTC
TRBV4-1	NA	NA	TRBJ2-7	CASSSSASYEQYF	TGCGCCAGCAGCTCCTCAGCGTCCTACGAGCAGTACTTC
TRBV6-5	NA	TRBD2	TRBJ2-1	CASRSSGTYNEQFF	TGTGCCAGCAGGAGTAGCGGGACCTACAATGAGCAGTTCTTC
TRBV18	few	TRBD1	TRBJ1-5	CASSRTGVNQPQHF	TGTGCCAGCTCACGGACAGGGGTCAATCAGCCCCAGCATTTT
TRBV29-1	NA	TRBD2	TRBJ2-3	CSVLGRASSTDTQYF	TGCAGCGTTCTCGGGAGGGCATCTAGCACAGATACGCAGTATTTT
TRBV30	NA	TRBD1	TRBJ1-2	CAWGLTGTGSGYTF	TGTGCCTGGGGTCTTACCGGGACAGGGAGCGGCTACACCTTC
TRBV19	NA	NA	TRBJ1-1	CASSIRGMNTEAFF	TGTGCCAGTAGTATCCGGGGTATGAACACTGAAGCTTTCTTT
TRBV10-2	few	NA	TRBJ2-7	CASSDTKRWVSAQYF	TGCGCCAGCAGTGATACTAAACGGTGGGTTTCGGCGCAGTACTTC
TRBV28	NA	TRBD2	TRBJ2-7	CASRRASGSSYEQYF	TGTGCCAGCAGGCGGGCTAGCGGGAGTTCCTACGAGCAGTACTTC
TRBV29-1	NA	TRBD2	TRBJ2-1	CSVEGRGLANEQFF	TGCAGCGTTGAAGGCCGCGGACTAGCCAATGAGCAGTTCTTC
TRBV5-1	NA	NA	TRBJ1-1	CASSLTVGGTEAFF	TGCGCCAGCAGCTTGACGGTTGGGGGGACTGAAGCTTTCTTT
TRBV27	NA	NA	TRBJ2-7	CASSLLAGAFYEQYF	TGTGCCAGCAGTTTACTGGCAGGGGCTTTCTACGAGCAGTACTTC
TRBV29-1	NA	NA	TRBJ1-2	CSVEDTRSSGAAHVYYGYTF	TGCAGCGTTGAAGATACGAGGTCTTCCGGCGCCGCTCACGTCTACTATGGCTACACCTTC
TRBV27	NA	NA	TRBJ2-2	CASSLLGHPNTGELFF	TGTGCCAGCAGTTTACTTGGACACCCGAACACCGGGGAGCTGTTTTTT
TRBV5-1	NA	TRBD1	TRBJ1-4	CASSSSPGTDYKPRDPNEKLFF	TGCGCCAGCAGCTCCAGCCCCGGGACAGACTACAAACCACGGGATCCTAATGAAAAACTGTTTTTT
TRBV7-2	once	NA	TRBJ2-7	CASRPGVALYEQYF	TGTGCCAGCAGACCCGGGGTAGCGCTCTACGAGCAGTACTTC
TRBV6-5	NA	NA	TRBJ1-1	CASSPQGSDTEAFF	TGTGCCAGCAGCCCCCAGGGGAGTGACACTGAAGCTTTCTTT
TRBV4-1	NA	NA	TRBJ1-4	CASSSGMGRNEKLFF	TGCGCCAGCAGCTCCGGCATGGGGAGAAATGAAAAACTGTTTTTT
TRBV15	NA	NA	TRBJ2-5	CATSNLRGKREETQYF	TGTGCCACCAGCAACCTCAGGGGAAAGAGGGAAGAGACCCAGTACTTC
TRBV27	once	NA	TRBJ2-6	CASSLRIAGANVLTF	TGTGCCAGCAGTCTGAGAATTGCTGGGGCCAACGTCCTGACTTTC
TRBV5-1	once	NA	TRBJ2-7	CASSYVGDYEQYF	TGCGCCAGCAGCTATGTGGGCGACTACGAGCAGTACTTC
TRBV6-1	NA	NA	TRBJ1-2	CASSDGQPNYGYTF	TGTGCCAGCAGTGATGGACAGCCCAACTATGGCTACACCTTC
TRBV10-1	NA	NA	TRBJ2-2	CASSEREFNTGELFF	TGCGCCAGCAGTGAGCGGGAGTTTAACACCGGGGAGCTGTTTTTT
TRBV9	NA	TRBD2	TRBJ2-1	CASSSFRGVGRALYNEQFF	TGTGCCAGCAGCTCCTTTAGAGGGGTTGGGAGGGCCTTATACAATGAGCAGTTCTTC
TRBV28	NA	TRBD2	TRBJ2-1	CASTIMGRRLAGAVTMNEQFF	TGTGCCAGCACCATTATGGGTAGGAGACTAGCGGGGGCCGTAACGATGAATGAGCAGTTCTTC
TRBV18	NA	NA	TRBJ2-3	CASSRGRQWCTDTQYF	TGTGCCAGCTCCCGCGGCCGCCAATGGTGCACAGATACGCAGTATTTT
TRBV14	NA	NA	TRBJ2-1	CASKPTRSSYNEQFF	TGTGCCAGCAAACCCACCCGCAGCTCCTACAATGAGCAGTTCTTC
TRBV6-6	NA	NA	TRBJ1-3	CASRRHRVSGNTIYF	TGTGCCAGCAGAAGGCACAGGGTTTCTGGAAACACCATATATTTT
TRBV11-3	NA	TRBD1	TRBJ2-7	CASSSGTGTRFEQYF	TGTGCCAGCAGCTCCGGGACAGGGACGCGATTTGAGCAGTACTTC
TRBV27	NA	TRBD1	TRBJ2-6	CASTPDRSSGANVLTF	TGTGCCAGCACCCCGGACAGGAGCTCTGGGGCCAACGTCCTGACTTTC
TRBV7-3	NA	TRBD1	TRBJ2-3	CASSPSDRGGMRTDTQYF	TGTGCCAGCAGCCCCTCGGACAGGGGGGGAATGCGAACAGATACGCAGTATTTT
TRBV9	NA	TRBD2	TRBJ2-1	CASSHPLGLAGDWAAYNEQFF	TGTGCCAGCAGCCACCCCCTTGGACTAGCGGGAGATTGGGCCGCCTACAATGAGCAGTTCTTC
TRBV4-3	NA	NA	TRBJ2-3	CASSEGGALGPPTDTQYF	TGCGCCAGCAGCGAAGGTGGGGCTCTAGGTCCTCCCACAGATACGCAGTATTTT
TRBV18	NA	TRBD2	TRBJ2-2	CASSRLAGGTGELFF	TGTGCCAGCTCACGACTAGCGGGAGGGACCGGGGAGCTGTTTTTT
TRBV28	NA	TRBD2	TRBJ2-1	CASSGYSGRAWDEQFF	TGTGCCAGCAGTGGGTATAGCGGGAGGGCATGGGATGAGCAGTTCTTC
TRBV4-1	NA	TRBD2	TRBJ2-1	CASSQEIGTSGSVLYNEQFF	TGCGCCAGCAGCCAAGAAATCGGGACTAGCGGGAGCGTATTGTACAATGAGCAGTTCTTC
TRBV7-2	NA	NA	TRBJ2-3	CASSLGDTDTQYF	TGTGCCAGCAGCTTAGGAGACACAGATACGCAGTATTTT
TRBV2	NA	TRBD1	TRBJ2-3	CASSGAQGLADTQYF	TGTGCCAGCAGTGGGGCACAGGGGTTGGCAGATACGCAGTATTTT
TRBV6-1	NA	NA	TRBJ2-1	CASSETSRTSNEQFF	TGTGCCAGCAGTGAAACTTCGAGGACTTCAAATGAGCAGTTCTTC
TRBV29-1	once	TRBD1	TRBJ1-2	CSAPGTGGFGYTF	TGCAGCGCTCCCGGGACAGGGGGCTTTGGCTACACCTTC
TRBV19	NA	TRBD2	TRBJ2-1	CASMSGSPHNEQFF	TGTGCCAGTATGAGCGGGAGCCCCCACAATGAGCAGTTCTTC
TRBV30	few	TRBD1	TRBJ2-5	CAWSVGWDRKQETQYF	TGTGCCTGGAGTGTAGGGTGGGACAGGAAACAAGAGACCCAGTACTTC
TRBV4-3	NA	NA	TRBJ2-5	CASSRGSGPGGTQYF	TGCGCCAGCAGCCGTGGTAGCGGTCCTGGGGGGACCCAGTACTTC
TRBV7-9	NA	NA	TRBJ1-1	CASRSTVEATEAFF	TGTGCCAGCAGGTCGACAGTTGAAGCCACTGAAGCTTTCTTT
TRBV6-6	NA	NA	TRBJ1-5	CASSTGGGSNQPQHF	TGTGCCAGCAGCACCGGCGGGGGATCGAATCAGCCCCAGCATTTT
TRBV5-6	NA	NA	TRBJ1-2	CASSLTRGGFNYGYTF	TGTGCCAGCAGCTTAACGAGGGGGGGGTTTAACTATGGCTACACCTTC
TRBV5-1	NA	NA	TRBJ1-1	CASSWSQGSYTEAFF	TGCGCCAGCAGCTGGTCACAGGGCTCGTACACTGAAGCTTTCTTT
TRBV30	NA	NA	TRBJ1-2	CAWSAPRTGNGYTF	TGTGCCTGGAGTGCCCCCCGGACGGGGAATGGCTACACCTTC